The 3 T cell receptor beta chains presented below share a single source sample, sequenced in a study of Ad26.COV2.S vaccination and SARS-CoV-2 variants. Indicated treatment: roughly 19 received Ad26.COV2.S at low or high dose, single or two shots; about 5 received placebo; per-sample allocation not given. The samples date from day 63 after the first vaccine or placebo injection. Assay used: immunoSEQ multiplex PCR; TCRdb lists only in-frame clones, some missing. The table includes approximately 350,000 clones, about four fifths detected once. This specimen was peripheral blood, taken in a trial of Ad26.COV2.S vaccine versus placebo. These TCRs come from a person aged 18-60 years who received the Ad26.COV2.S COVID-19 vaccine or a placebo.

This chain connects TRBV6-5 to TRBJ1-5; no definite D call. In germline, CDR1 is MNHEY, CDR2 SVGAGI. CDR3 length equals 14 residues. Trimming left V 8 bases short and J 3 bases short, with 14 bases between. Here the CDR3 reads CASEIGPFNQPQHF. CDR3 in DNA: TGTGCCAGCGAGATCGGGCCCTTCAATCAGCCCCAGCATTTT.

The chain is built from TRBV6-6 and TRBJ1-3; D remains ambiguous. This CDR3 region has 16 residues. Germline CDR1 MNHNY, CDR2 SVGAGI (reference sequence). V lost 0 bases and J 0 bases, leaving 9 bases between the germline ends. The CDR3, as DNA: TGTGCCAGCAGTTACTCCGGGCCAAGCTCTGGAAACACCATATATTTT. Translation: CASSYSGPSSGNTIYF.

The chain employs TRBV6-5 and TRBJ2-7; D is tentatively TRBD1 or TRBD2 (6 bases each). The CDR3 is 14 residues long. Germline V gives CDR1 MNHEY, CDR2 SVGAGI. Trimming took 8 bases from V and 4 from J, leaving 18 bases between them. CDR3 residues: CASGLGGNGYEQYF. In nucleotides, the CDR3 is TGTGCCAGCGGATTAGGGGGGAATGGGTACGAGCAGTACTTC.